Listed below are T cell receptor beta chains from one sample, sequenced in a study of control samples from healthy donors and cancer patients. Produced via immunoSEQ multiplex PCR; TCRdb's table is partial and in-frame only. The sample records approximately 99,000 clones, roughly four fifths being singletons. Source material: blood. These receptors were taken from a man aged 18 to 30 in good health. CDR3s include the opening cysteine and the closing phenylalanine or tryptophan. A D gene is named only where the DNA matches it firmly. Clone size is given for some rows only: seen once, a few or many times, or a class if the clone is expanded.

clone_size j_call d_call v_call cdr3_nt cdr3_aa
NA TRBJ2-2 TRBD2 TRBV15 TGTGCCACCAGCAGAGATACGCGGGGGGGCGGGGAGCTGTTTTTT CATSRDTRGGGELFF
NA TRBJ2-7 TRBD2 TRBV10-3 TGTGCCATCAGTGACCCTGGACTAGCGGACAGCTCCTACGAGCAGTACTTC CAISDPGLADSSYEQYF
NA TRBJ2-7 NA TRBV6-2/TRBV6-3 TGTGCCAGCAGTGCGACGCACAACTACGAGCAGTACTTC CASSATHNYEQYF
NA TRBJ2-2 TRBD1 TRBV9 TGTGCCAGCAGCCGGCGAGGGACAGGGGCGAACACCGGGGAGCTGTTTTTT CASSRRGTGANTGELFF
few TRBJ2-7 TRBD1 TRBV7-2 TGTGCCAGCAGCCCATCAACGGGACAGGGTGGCCGGGAGCAGTACTTC CASSPSTGQGGREQYF
NA TRBJ2-5 NA TRBV11-1 TGTGCCAGCAGCTTCAAAGAGACCCAGTACTTC CASSFKETQYF
NA TRBJ1-4 TRBD1 TRBV28 TGTGCCAGCAGCCTAGGACAGGTTGCAACTAATGAAAAACTGTTTTTT CASSLGQVATNEKLFF
NA TRBJ2-7 NA TRBV19 TGTGCCAGTAGTATAGGACCGCGCAGCTCCTACGAGCAGTACTTC CASSIGPRSSYEQYF
NA TRBJ2-1 NA TRBV7-2 TGTGCCAGCAGCTTCAGCCGGGAGAATGAGCAGTTCTTC CASSFSRENEQFF
few TRBJ1-6 NA TRBV9 TGTGCCAGCAGCGCCCTGGACAGCAATTCACCCCTCCACTTT CASSALDSNSPLHF
NA TRBJ1-2 NA TRBV7-2 TGTGCCAGCAGCGGTACAGGGCTCTATGGCTACACCTTC CASSGTGLYGYTF
NA TRBJ2-6 NA TRBV10-3 TGTGCCATCAGTGAGAGGAACACCGGGGCCAACGTCCTGACTTTC CAISERNTGANVLTF
NA TRBJ2-7 NA TRBV5-6 TGTGCCAGCAGCTTGGTTGCCGGCTACGAGCAGTACTTC CASSLVAGYEQYF
NA TRBJ2-3 NA TRBV7-2 TGTGCCAGCAGCTTAGTGCCGACAGATACGCAGTATTTT CASSLVPTDTQYF
once TRBJ1-1 TRBD1 TRBV4-1 TGCGCCAGCAGCCAAGCTAGAGGGACAGGGGAAACTGAAGCTTTCTTT CASSQARGTGETEAFF
once TRBJ2-5 NA TRBV27 TGTGCCAGCAGTTTATCTAGCTGGGAGACCCAGTACTTC CASSLSSWETQYF
NA TRBJ2-5 TRBD2 TRBV5-1 TGCGCCAGCAGCTCCGGTAGCGGGGGGGCCAGGGAGACCCAGTACTTC CASSSGSGGARETQYF
once TRBJ1-2 TRBD1 TRBV2 TGTGCCAGCAGAGGACAGGGGGAAGAGACTAACTATGGCTACACCTTC CASRGQGEETNYGYTF
once TRBJ1-1 NA TRBV5-1 TGCGCCAGCAGCCTGGCCCGGGGGCGGACCACTGAAGCTTTCTTT CASSLARGRTTEAFF
NA TRBJ1-5 TRBD1 TRBV9 TGTGCCAGCAGCGTAAAATCTCCGGGAGCAGGGGGTTTTTGCAATCAGCCCCAGCATTTT CASSVKSPGAGGFCNQPQHF
NA TRBJ2-5 NA TRBV10-3 TGTGCCATCAGTGAGGGGGGAAAGGGGTACCAAGAGACCCAGTACTTC CAISEGGKGYQETQYF
NA TRBJ2-1 TRBD2 TRBV10-1 TGCGCCAGCAGTGAGCGAGTGGGGGTTAGCGGGGGCCACAATGAGCAGTTCTTC CASSERVGVSGGHNEQFF
NA TRBJ1-1 TRBD1 TRBV3-1/TRBV3-2 TGTGCCAGCAGCCCGACGGGACAGGGATCAAACACTGAAGCTTTCTTT CASSPTGQGSNTEAFF
once TRBJ2-7 TRBD2 TRBV5-1 TGCGCCAGCAGCTTGGGTGGCGGGGGAATCTACGAGCAGTACTTC CASSLGGGGIYEQYF
NA TRBJ1-2 TRBD1 TRBV29-1 TGCAGCGTTGAGGGGGACAGCTATGGCTACACCTTC CSVEGDSYGYTF
once TRBJ2-3 TRBD2 TRBV5-1 TGCGCCAGCAGCTTCCTCGGGAGCGGGGCGGATACGCAGTATTTT CASSFLGSGADTQYF
NA TRBJ2-2 NA TRBV9 TGTGCCAGCAGCGTCACCCACACCGGGGAGCTGTTTTTT CASSVTHTGELFF
NA TRBJ1-1 NA TRBV24-1 TGTGCCACCAGTGCCGGAGGGGGGAACACTGAAGCTTTCTTT CATSAGGGNTEAFF
NA TRBJ2-7 TRBD2 TRBV5-1 TGCGCCAGCAGCTTGGGGCGGGGGGGGCTCTCCTACGAGCAGTACTTC CASSLGRGGLSYEQYF
NA TRBJ2-7 NA TRBV5-6 TGTGCCAGCAGCTTGAGCAGGGTCGAGCAGTACTTC CASSLSRVEQYF
few TRBJ1-5 TRBD1 TRBV9 TGTGCCAGCAGCGTAGCAGGGGGCGACAATCAGCCCCAGCATTTT CASSVAGGDNQPQHF
NA TRBJ2-3 NA TRBV5-1 TGCGCCAGCAGCTTGCGGGGGGCTTACACAGATACGCAGTATTTT CASSLRGAYTDTQYF
NA TRBJ1-2 TRBD1 TRBV25-1 TGTGCCAGCAGTGAATATTACCCAGGGGGCAACTATGGCTACACCTTC CASSEYYPGGNYGYTF
NA TRBJ1-2 NA TRBV6-1 TGTGCCAGCAGTGAACTCCGGGGTTGGGATGGCTACACCTTC CASSELRGWDGYTF
NA TRBJ1-2 NA TRBV6-5 TGTGCCAGCAGTTACTCTGGGGGTGGGTGGTCTGGCTACACCTTC CASSYSGGGWSGYTF
NA TRBJ1-2 NA TRBV5-4 TGTGCCAGCAGCCAACGGGGAGGAAGTGGCTATGGCTACACCTTC CASSQRGGSGYGYTF
NA TRBJ2-3 NA TRBV9 TGTGCCAGCAGCGTAACTGGGGCTACGCAGTATTTT CASSVTGATQYF
NA TRBJ1-5 NA TRBV6-1 TGTGCCAGCAGTGGGTTTGGGGGGCGCGGGAGCAATCAGCCCCAGCATTTT CASSGFGGRGSNQPQHF
NA TRBJ2-1 NA TRBV7-8 TGTGCCAGCAGCCCTATTGGGCCCGACAATGAGCAGTTCTTC CASSPIGPDNEQFF
NA TRBJ1-2 NA TRBV12-3/TRBV12-4 TGTGCCAGCAGCAAGGATTTAGTCTATGGCTACACCTTC CASSKDLVYGYTF
NA TRBJ2-7 TRBD1 TRBV7-2 TGTGCCAGCAGCTCCCCGGGACAGGGGACCTACGAGCAGTACTTC CASSSPGQGTYEQYF
NA TRBJ2-3 NA TRBV5-1 TGCGCCAGCAGCACCGCACAGAGGTTTTTGATGACAGATACGCAGTATTTT CASSTAQRFLMTDTQYF
NA TRBJ1-2 NA TRBV4-2 TGTGCCAGCAGCCAAGAATCGGAGGTGGGGAACTATGGCTACACCTTC CASSQESEVGNYGYTF
few TRBJ1-1 TRBD1 TRBV7-9 TGTGCCAGCAGCCCCCAGACAGGGTTGAACACTGAAGCTTTCTTT CASSPQTGLNTEAFF
once TRBJ1-1 NA TRBV7-2 TGTGCCAGCAGCTCGAACCAGGGGTTCACTGAAGCTTTCTTT CASSSNQGFTEAFF
NA TRBJ1-5 NA TRBV2 TGTGCCAGCAGTGAAGCCCGGGGTAGCAATCAGCCCCAGCATTTT CASSEARGSNQPQHF
NA TRBJ2-3 TRBD2 TRBV19 TGTGCCAGTAGTATAGGAGCTAGCGGGGAATATACGCAGTATTTT CASSIGASGEYTQYF
NA TRBJ2-2 NA TRBV28 TGTGCCAGCAGTTTCAGGGCCGGGGAGCTGTTTTTT CASSFRAGELFF
NA TRBJ2-3 TRBD2 TRBV9 TGTGCCAGCAGCGTATCGGGACTAGCGGCTTTCACAGATACGCAGTATTTT CASSVSGLAAFTDTQYF
NA TRBJ2-3 NA TRBV7-2 TGTGCCAGCAGGCTCCGGGGAAGCACAGATACGCAGTATTTT CASRLRGSTDTQYF